This T cell receptor (beta chain) was identified during a study of T cell responses to AZD1222 COVID-19 vaccine. V shed 2 bases and J shed 5 bases, with 4 bases lying between them. The CDR3 length is 11 residues. In germline, CDR1 is DFQATT, CDR2 SNEGSKA (reference sequence). Profiled with immunoSEQ multiplex PCR; TCRdb holds only in-frame clones, not every one. The sample consists of around 170,000 clones, just over 90% of them appearing once. The sequenced sample was peripheral blood, obtained on day 0 of AZD1222 vaccination. The sequence was collected from an adult in good health. The chain recombines TRBV20-1 with TRBJ2-1; no clear D gene. The CDR3 protein is CSARRDNEQFF. The CDR3 DNA reads as TGCAGTGCTAGACGGGACAATGAGCAGTTCTTC.